This T cell receptor beta chain was recovered during a study of blood T cell repertoires in COVID-19. Original data processing: How many nucleated cells were present was estimated from reference gene primer amplification. Profiling relied on immunoSEQ multiplex PCR, and the TCRdb table lists in-frame clones only, not all of them. Clone size and V and J calls were adopted from that table, with D and trimming inferred from the DNA. This sample yields fewer than 200,000 clones, of which around 89% are seen a single time; approximately 24% belongs to the top ten. Germline CDR1 is SGDLS and CDR2 is YYNGEE. V lost 0 bases to trimming and J lost 6 bases; unmatched junction nucleotides: 8. This CDR3 comprises 17 residues.

The chain has TRBV9 and TRBJ2-3; TRBD2 agrees at 12 bases. Source material: peripheral blood. The origin of this receptor is a man aged 55 to 69 with acute or convalescent COVID-19. Here the CDR3 reads CASSVASSGRAGDTQYF. The DNA of the CDR3 is TGTGCCAGCAGCGTAGCTTCTAGCGGGAGGGCCGGGGATACGCAGTATTTT.